The present T cell receptor beta chain was sequenced within a study of T-cell memory formation after mild COVID-19. Overall study results and limits: Memory sampled before infection contained some responding clones, suggesting cross-reactive memory joined. While clones contracting from day 15 to 85 were balanced between CD4 and CD8, later expanders leaned CD4+.

The CDR3 has 10 amino acids. From germline, CDR1 is MNHEY and CDR2 SMNVEV (reference sequence). The V and J ends lost 10 bases and 4 bases respectively, with 5 bases between them. Remarks on this clonotype: Its antigen is undetermined.

TCRdb re-called the 5' RACE reads with MiXCR, one entry per CDR3 protein. This sample has over 500,000 distinct CDR3 sequences, with 15% to 20% found just once. J is TRBJ2-1 and V is TRBV27; D ambiguous. The origin of this receptor is an adult woman who had mild COVID-19 (a few samples of this study predate the infection). Cell type and time point are not known. The sample consisted of PBMCs or a T cell subset sorted from them (not recorded which). The CDR3 region has the DNA TGTGCCACCGGATACAATGAGCAGTTCTTC. Translation: CATGYNEQFF.